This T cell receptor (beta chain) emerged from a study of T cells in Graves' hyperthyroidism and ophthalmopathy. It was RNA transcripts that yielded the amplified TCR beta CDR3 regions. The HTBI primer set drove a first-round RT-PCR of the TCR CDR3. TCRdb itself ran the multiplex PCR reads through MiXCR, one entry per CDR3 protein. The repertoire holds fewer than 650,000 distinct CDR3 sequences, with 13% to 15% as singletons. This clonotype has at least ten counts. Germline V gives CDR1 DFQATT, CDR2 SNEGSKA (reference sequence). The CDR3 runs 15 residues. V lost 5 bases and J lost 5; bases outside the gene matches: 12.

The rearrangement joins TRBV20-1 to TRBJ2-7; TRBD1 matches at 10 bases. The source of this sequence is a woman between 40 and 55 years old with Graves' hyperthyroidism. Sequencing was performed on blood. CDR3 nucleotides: TGCAGTGCTCACCGCGAGACAGGGGGCAACCACGAGCAGTACTTC. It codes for CSAHRETGGNHEQYF.